This T cell receptor beta chain was captured in a study of T cell responses to AZD1222 COVID-19 vaccine. The table came from immunoSEQ multiplex PCR; TCRdb's copy has only in-frame clones and leaves some out. The table has around 160,000 clones, about 91% seen once. In regard to this clone: Its cognate antigen is unknown.

This CDR3 is 14 amino acids long. Trimming cost V 4 bases and J 4 bases, with 12 bases left between them. Germline V CDR1 and CDR2: MRHNA, SNTAGT. General observations from the study: Clonal diversity may have been underestimated in mostly white British donors. The number of AZD1222 recipients seropositive at baseline was only five or six. An increase in Spike-specific TCR breadth and depth was observed after two AZD1222 doses.

Sequencing used peripheral blood, obtained on day 0 of AZD1222 vaccination. The receptor comes from an adult in good health. The chain combines TRBV6-4 with TRBJ2-3; the D gene is possibly TRBD2 (7 bases). This CDR3 is CASSGGGQSDTQYF. Here the CDR3 DNA reads TGTGCCAGCAGTGGCGGGGGCCAGTCAGATACGCAGTATTTT.